The clone carrying this TCR beta chain was counted only a few times. What it binds is unknown. The record originates from a study of response to subunit inactivated influenza vaccine. Study conclusions and caveats: It was the authors' suggestion that each seasonal influenza vaccination recruits few new T cells.

One entry per CDR3 protein results from TCRdb running MiXCR on the RT-PCR reads. Here the sample spans about 700,000 distinct CDR3 sequences, approximately 15% being singletons. The TCR sequence derives from a man between 50 and 59 years old who received an inactivated influenza vaccine. Source: PBMCs from blood, taken 14 days before vaccination.

CDR3 residues: CASSPGDAGLETQYF. CDR3 DNA sequence: TGTGCCAGCAGCCCGGGGGATGCTGGTCTGGAGACCCAGTACTTC. The chain combines TRBV14 with TRBJ2-5, with D maybe TRBD2 (6 bases). The CDR3 covers 15 residues. Germline CDR1 reads SGHDN; CDR2 reads FVKESK. V was cut by 4 bases and J by 5 bases, with 17 bases left in between.